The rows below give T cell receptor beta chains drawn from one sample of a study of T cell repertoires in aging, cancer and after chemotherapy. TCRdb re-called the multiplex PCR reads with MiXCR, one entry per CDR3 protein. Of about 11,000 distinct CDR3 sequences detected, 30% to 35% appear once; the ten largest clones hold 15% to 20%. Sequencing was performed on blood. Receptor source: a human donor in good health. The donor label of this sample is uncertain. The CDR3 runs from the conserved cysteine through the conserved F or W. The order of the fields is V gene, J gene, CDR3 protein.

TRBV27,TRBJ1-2,CASSANNWDRNYGYTF
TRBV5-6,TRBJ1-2,CASSFRDPNYGYTF
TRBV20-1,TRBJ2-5,CSASRTVRGETQYF
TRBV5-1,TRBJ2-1,CASSVVGGREKFNEQFF
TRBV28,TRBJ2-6,CANGGSGANVLTF
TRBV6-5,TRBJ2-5,CASSRGGQETQYF
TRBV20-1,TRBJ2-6,CSAKIQGSGANVLTF
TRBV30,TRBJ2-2,CAAGARGHGGELFF
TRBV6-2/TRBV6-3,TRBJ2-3,CASTRGGADTQYF
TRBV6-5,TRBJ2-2,CASSYSIQGAGTGELFF
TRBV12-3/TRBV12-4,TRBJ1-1,CASSSRQPSGTDTLEAFF
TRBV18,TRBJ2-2,CASSPGLAEGELFF
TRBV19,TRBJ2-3,CASSIVSVGGTDTQYF
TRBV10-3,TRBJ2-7,CAISEGHYYEQYF
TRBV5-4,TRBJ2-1,CASSLQLSLNEQFF
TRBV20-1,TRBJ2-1,CSATGLGISEQFF
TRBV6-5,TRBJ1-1,CASSYAGSNTEAFF
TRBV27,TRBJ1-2,CASSSGWQGASFGYGYTF
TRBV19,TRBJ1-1,CASSIRSGAEAFF
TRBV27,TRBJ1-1,CASGQGKDTEAFF
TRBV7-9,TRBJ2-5,CASSHRAAEETQYF
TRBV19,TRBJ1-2,CASLGGARGPNYGYTF
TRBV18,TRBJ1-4,CASSPTGQPNEKLFF
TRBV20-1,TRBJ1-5,CSASGQPQHF
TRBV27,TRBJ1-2,CASGRAGLYGYTF
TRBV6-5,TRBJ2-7,CASSTGTPYEQYF
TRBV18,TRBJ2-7,CASSQGNRPYEQYF
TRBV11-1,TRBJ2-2,CASSLEGRGPNTGELFF
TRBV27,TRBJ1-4,CASSLLVTNEKLFF
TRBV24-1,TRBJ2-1,CATQGAGNEQFF
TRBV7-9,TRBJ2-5,CASSLMQGQETQYF
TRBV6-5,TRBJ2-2,CASSYSVGAYTGELFF
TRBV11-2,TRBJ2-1,CASSLSRADEQFF
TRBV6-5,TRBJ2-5,CASIKGRDRGQETQYF
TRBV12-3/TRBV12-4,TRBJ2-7,CASSLGSSGNHEQYF
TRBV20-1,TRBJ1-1,CSPSVGAKTEAFF
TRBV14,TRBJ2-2,CASRLGFANTGELFF
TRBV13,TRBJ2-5,CARSLRGGVLETQYF
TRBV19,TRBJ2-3,CASSIDLDPAVNPDTQYF
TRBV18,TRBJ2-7,CASSRDRGAYEQYF
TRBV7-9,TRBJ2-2,CASSLDNTGELFF
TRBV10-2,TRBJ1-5,CASSDLGVNQPQHF
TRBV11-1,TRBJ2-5,CASSLISLSGQETQYF